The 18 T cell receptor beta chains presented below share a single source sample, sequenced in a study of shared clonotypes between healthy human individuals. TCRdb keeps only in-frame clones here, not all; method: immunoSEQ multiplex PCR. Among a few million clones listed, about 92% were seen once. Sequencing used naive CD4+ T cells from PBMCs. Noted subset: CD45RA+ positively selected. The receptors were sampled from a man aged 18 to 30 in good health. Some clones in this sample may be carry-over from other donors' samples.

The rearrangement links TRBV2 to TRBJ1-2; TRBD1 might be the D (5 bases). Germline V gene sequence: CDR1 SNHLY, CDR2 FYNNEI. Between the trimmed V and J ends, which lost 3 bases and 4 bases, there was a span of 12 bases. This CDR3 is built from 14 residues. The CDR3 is CASSERQGGYGYTF. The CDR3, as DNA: TGTGCCAGCAGTGAGAGGCAGGGTGGCTATGGCTACACCTTC.

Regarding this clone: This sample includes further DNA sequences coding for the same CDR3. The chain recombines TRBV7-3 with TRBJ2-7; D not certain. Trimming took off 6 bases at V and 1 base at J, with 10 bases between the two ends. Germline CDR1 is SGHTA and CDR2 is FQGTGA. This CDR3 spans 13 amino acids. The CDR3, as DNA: TGTGCCAGCAGTCTGGCCGGATCCTACGAGCAGTACTTC. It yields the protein CASSLAGSYEQYF.

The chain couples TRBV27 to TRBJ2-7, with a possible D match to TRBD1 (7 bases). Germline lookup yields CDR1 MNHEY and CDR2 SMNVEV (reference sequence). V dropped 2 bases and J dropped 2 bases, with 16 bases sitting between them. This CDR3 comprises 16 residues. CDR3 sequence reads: CASSLRRDRVTYEQYF. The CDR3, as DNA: TGTGCCAGCAGTTTACGGAGGGACAGAGTAACCTACGAGCAGTACTTC.

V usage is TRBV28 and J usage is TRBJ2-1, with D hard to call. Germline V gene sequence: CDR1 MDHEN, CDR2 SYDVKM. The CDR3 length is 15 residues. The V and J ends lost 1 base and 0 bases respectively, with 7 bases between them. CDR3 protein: CASSLSGYSYNEQFF. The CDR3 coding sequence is TGTGCCAGCAGTTTATCAGGCTACTCCTACAATGAGCAGTTCTTC.

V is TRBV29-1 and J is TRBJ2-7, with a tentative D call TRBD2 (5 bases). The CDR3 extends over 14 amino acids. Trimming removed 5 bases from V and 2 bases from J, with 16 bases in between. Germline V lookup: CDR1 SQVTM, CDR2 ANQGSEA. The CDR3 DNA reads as TGCAGCGTTACCCCGATTAGAGGGCCCTACGAGCAGTACTTC. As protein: CSVTPIRGPYEQYF.

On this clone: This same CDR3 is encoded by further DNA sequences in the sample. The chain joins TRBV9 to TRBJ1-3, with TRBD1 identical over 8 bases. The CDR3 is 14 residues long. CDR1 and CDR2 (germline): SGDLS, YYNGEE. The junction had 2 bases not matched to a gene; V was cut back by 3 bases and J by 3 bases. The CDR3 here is CASSATGGGNTIYF. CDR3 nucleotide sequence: TGTGCCAGCAGCGCAACAGGGGGTGGAAACACCATATATTTT.

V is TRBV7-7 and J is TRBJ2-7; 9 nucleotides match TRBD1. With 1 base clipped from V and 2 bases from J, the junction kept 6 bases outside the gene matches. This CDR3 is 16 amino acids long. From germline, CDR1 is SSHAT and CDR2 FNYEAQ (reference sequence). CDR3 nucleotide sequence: TGTGCCAGCAGCTTAGTGCCGGGACAGGGACCCTACGAGCAGTACTTC. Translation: CASSLVPGQGPYEQYF.

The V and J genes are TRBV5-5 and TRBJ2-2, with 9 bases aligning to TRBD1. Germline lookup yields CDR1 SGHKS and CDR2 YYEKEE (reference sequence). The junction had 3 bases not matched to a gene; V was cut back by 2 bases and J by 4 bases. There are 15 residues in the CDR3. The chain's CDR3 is CASSLQGAGTGELFF. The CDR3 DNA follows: TGTGCCAGCAGCTTACAGGGGGCGGGCACCGGGGAGCTGTTTTTT.

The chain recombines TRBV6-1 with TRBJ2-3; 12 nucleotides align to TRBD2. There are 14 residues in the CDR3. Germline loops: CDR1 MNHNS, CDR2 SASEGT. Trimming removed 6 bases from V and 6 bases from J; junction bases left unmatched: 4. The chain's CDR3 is CASSRLAGDDTQYF. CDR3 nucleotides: TGTGCCAGCAGCCGACTAGCGGGAGATGATACGCAGTATTTT.

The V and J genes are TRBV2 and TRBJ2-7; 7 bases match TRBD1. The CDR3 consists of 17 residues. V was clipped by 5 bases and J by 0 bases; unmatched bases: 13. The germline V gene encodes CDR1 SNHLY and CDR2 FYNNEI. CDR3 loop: CASSRHTLRDSSYEQYF. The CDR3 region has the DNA TGTGCCAGCAGTAGACATACCCTCCGGGACAGCTCCTACGAGCAGTACTTC.

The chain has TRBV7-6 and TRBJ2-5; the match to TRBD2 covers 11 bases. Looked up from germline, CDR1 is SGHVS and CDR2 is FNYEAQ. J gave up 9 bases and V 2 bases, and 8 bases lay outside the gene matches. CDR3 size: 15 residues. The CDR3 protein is CASSLTSGSEASQYF. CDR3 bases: TGTGCCAGCAGCTTAACTAGCGGGAGTGAGGCGTCCCAGTACTTC. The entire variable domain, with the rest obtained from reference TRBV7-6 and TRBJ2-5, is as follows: GAGVSQSPRYKVTKRGQDVALRCDPISGHVSLYWYRQALGQGPEFLTYFNYEAQQDKSGLPNDRFSAERPEGSISTLTIQRTEQRDSAMYRCASSLTSGSEASQYFGPGTRLLVL.

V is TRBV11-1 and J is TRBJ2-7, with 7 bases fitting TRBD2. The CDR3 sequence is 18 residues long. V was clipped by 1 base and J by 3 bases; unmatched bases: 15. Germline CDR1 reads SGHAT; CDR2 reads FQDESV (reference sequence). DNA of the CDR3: TGTGCCAGCAGCTTAGGCCGACTAGCACCCCGGTCAAACTACGAGCAGTACTTC. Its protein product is CASSLGRLAPRSNYEQYF.

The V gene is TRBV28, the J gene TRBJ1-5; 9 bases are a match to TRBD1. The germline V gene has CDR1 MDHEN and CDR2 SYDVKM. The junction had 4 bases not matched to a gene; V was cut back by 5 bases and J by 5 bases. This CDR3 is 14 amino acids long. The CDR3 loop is CASSAGTGYQPQHF. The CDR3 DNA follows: TGTGCCAGCAGTGCCGGGACAGGGTATCAGCCCCAGCATTTT.

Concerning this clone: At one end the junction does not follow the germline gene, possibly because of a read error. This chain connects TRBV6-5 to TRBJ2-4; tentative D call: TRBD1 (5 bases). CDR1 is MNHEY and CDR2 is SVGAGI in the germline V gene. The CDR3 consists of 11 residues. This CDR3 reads CASSLGPPGHF. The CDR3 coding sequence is TGTGCCAGCAGTTTGGGGCCTCCAGGGCACTTC.

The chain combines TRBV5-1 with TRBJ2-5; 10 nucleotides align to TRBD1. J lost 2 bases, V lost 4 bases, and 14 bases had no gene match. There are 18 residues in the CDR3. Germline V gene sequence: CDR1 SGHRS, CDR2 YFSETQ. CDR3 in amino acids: CASSRGFNGQGGQETQYF. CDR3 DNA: TGCGCCAGCAGCCGCGGATTTAATGGACAGGGGGGACAAGAGACCCAGTACTTC.

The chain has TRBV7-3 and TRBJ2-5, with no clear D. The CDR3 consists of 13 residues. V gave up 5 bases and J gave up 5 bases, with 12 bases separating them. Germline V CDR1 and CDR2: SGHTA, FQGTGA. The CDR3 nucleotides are TGTGCCAGCAGCCCCGGTTTTGGGGAGACCCAGTACTTC. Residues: CASSPGFGETQYF.

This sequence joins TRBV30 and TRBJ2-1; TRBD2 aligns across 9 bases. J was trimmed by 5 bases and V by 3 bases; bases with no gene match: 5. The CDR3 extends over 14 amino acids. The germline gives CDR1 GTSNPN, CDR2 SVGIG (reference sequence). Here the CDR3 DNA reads TGTGCCTGGAGGAACGCGGGAGGGAACAATGAGCAGTTCTTC. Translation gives CAWRNAGGNNEQFF.

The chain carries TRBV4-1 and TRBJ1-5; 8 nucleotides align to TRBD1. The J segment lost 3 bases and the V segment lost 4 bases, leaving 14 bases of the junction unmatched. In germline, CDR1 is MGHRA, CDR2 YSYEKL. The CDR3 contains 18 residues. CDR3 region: CASSLRGAGGLNNQPQHF. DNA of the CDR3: TGCGCCAGCAGCCTAAGAGGGGCAGGGGGCCTCAACAATCAGCCCCAGCATTTT.